This section outlines one T cell receptor beta chain sequence together with its context. The sample is drawn from a study of blood T cell repertoires in COVID-19. At the level of the study: The United States, Italy and Spain provided the acute and convalescent COVID-19 samples. The cDNA or gDNA used as material had been derived from T cells, B-cell-depleted T cells, or PBMCs.

In the original workflow: Reference gene primers were amplified, and this amplification served to estimate nucleated cell counts. Libraries were prepared by immunoSEQ multiplex PCR; TCRdb keeps only in-frame clonotypes and omits some of them. V and J calls and clone size follow that table, whereas D and trimming were derived from the DNA. The profile shows about 75,000 clones, under 80% of them singletons. Between the trimmed V and J ends, which lost 3 bases and 0 bases, there was a span of 3 bases. This CDR3 has 13 residues. The chain combines TRBV23-1 with TRBJ1-5; no definite D call. TRBV23-1 is an ORF; its function is uncertain. The clonotype was recovered from a human donor with acute or convalescent COVID-19. The donor label of this sample is uncertain. What was sequenced was peripheral blood. In nucleotides, the CDR3 is TGCGCCAGCAGTCATAATAGCAATCAGCCCCAGCATTTT. Translation: CASSHNSNQPQHF.